Reported below is one T cell receptor beta chain. The data derive from a study of blood T cell repertoires in COVID-19. Turning to the study itself: The samples span acute and convalescent COVID-19 from the United States, Italy and Spain. Sources were T cells, B-cell-depleted T cells, or PBMCs; the material itself was cDNA or gDNA.

V lost 1 base to trimming and J lost 7 bases, with 8 bases between them. There are 13 residues in the CDR3. The V gene's germline CDR1 is SGHKS and CDR2 YYEKEE (reference sequence). Original data processing: Using reference gene primer amplification, nucleated cell counts were estimated. Here immunoSEQ multiplex PCR was the method, and the copy in TCRdb shows in-frame clones only, minus some. D and trimming were read from the DNA, whereas the V and J calls and clone size are those reported in that table. The sample lists 65,000 to 75,000 clones, 85% to 90% occurring once. The source of this sequence is a man between 50 and 59 years old with active COVID-19. Specimen: peripheral blood. The rearrangement joins TRBV5-5 to TRBJ2-2; tentative D call: TRBD2 (6 bases). Here the CDR3 reads CASSLFGGGELFF. The CDR3, as DNA: TGTGCCAGCAGCTTGTTCGGGGGCGGGGAGCTGTTTTTT.